One and the same sample provided the 29 T cell receptor beta chains below, sequenced in a study of blood T cell repertoires in COVID-19. Repertoires were generated with immunoSEQ multiplex PCR, while TCRdb's copy carries only in-frame clones and drops some. The repertoire includes fewer than 200,000 clones, 82% of them detected once, and roughly 7% sits in the top ten. The sequenced material came from peripheral blood. These receptors came from a woman in her thirties or forties with COVID-19, enrolled during active disease.

The chain combines TRBV19 with TRBJ2-5; 9 nucleotides agree with TRBD2. This CDR3 contains 14 residues. CDR1 and CDR2 (germline): LNHDA, SQIVND (reference sequence). Trimming took 7 bases from V and 4 from J; bases not matched to a gene: 7. In nucleotides, the CDR3 is TGTGCCAGTACCTCGGCGGGGGGGCCAGAGACCCAGTACTTC. It is translated as CASTSAGGPETQYF.

This clone occurred a few times. The chain recombines TRBV28 with TRBJ2-5, with 9 bases aligning to TRBD1. From germline, CDR1 is MDHEN and CDR2 SYDVKM. The V gene end was trimmed by 4 bases and the J gene end by 7 bases; junction bases not matched to a gene: 10. The CDR3 spans 15 residues. CDR3 in DNA: TGTGCCAGCAGTTCGACAGGGGGTCAAGGTAGGACCCAGTACTTC. Protein product: CASSSTGGQGRTQYF.

The chain links TRBV30 to TRBJ2-7; 10 bases align to TRBD2. The CDR3 totals 14 residues. The V gene's germline CDR1 is GTSNPN and CDR2 SVGIG (reference sequence). Losses at the gene ends were 1 base for V and 6 bases for J; bases not matched to a gene: 6. This CDR3 reads CAWSGGLASLEQYF. DNA of the CDR3: TGTGCCTGGAGTGGGGGACTAGCGTCCCTCGAGCAGTACTTC.

This chain links TRBV2 with TRBJ1-1; perhaps TRBD1 as D (5 bases). The CDR3 length is 13 residues. Germline CDR1 and CDR2: SNHLY and FYNNEI. The ends were cut back, 8 bases at V and 4 bases at J, with 14 bases in the middle. CDR3 region: CASSFTGGTEAFF. CDR3 coding DNA: TGTGCCAGCTCTTTTACGGGGGGCACTGAAGCTTTCTTT.

This clone was picked up one time. J is TRBJ1-3 and V is TRBV28, with D unresolved. The CDR3 has 16 residues. Trimming stripped 6 bases from V and 4 bases from J, with 19 bases between. Germline CDR1 and CDR2: MDHEN and SYDVKM. CDR3 bases: TGTGCCAGCAGCCCCCCCGCGGCTCCTTCGGGAAACACCATATATTTT. This gives the protein CASSPPAAPSGNTIYF.

The gene calls are TRBV5-6 and TRBJ2-2; 7 bases are shared with TRBD2. J was trimmed by 4 bases and V by 4 bases; bases with no gene match: 7. This CDR3 spans 15 amino acids. The germline V gene encodes CDR1 SGHDT and CDR2 YYEEEE. CDR3 sequence: CASSLVASGTGELFF. In nucleotides, the CDR3 is TGTGCCAGCAGCCTGGTGGCTAGCGGCACCGGGGAGCTGTTTTTT.

The chain uses TRBV30 and TRBJ1-2, with a possible D match to TRBD1 (5 bases). Germline lookup yields CDR1 GTSNPN and CDR2 SVGIG (reference sequence). The CDR3 contains 16 residues. V was shortened by 2 bases and J by 0 bases, with 16 bases between the two germline ends. CDR3 in DNA: TGTGCCTGGAGTTCAGGGTGGGGAAATCCTAACTATGGCTACACCTTC. Translating gives CAWSSGWGNPNYGYTF. The variable domain in full, with the rest retrieved from reference TRBV30 and TRBJ1-2, is SQTIHQWPATLVQPVGSPLSLECTVEGTSNPNLYWYRQAAGRGLQLLFYSVGIGQISSEVPQNLSASRPQDRQFILSSKKLLLSDSGFYLCAWSSGWGNPNYGYTFGSGTRLTVV.

V usage is TRBV7-3 and J usage is TRBJ2-2; 7 bases agree with TRBD1. V gave up 5 bases and J gave up 5 bases; unmatched junction bases: 14. The CDR3 is 17 residues long. Per the germline V gene, CDR1 is SGHTA and CDR2 is FQGTGA. The CDR3 reads CASSRDNRGRNTGELFF. DNA for the CDR3: TGTGCCAGCAGCCGAGATAACAGGGGACGAAATACCGGGGAGCTGTTTTTT.

The rearrangement joins TRBV7-2 to TRBJ2-5; 7 bases line up with TRBD2. The CDR3 contains 16 residues. V lost 4 bases, J lost 5 bases, and 13 bases stayed unmatched. The germline V gene encodes CDR1 SGHTA and CDR2 FQGNSA. For the CDR3, the DNA is TGTGCCAGCAGCTCGGGGAGGGCCGGGGTAAAGGAGACCCAGTACTTC. Translated, it gives CASSSGRAGVKETQYF. Based on the CDR3 plus reference TRBV7-2 and TRBJ2-5, the full variable domain is GAGVSQSPSNKVTEKGKDVELRCDPISGHTALYWYRQSLGQGLEFLIYFQGNSAPDKSGLPSDRFSAERTGGSVSTLTIQRTQQEDSAVYLCASSSGRAGVKETQYFGPGTRLLVL.

V and J are TRBV5-8 and TRBJ2-5, with a weak D call TRBD2 (5 bases). Germline lookup yields CDR1 SGHTS and CDR2 YDEGEE. Trimming took 0 bases from V and 3 from J, leaving 15 bases between them. The CDR3 covers 16 residues. The CDR3 DNA follows: TGTGCCAGCAGCTTGGGGAGGCCATCCAGAAAAGAGACCCAGTACTTC. Its translation: CASSLGRPSRKETQYF.

V usage is TRBV3-1 (or the pseudogene TRBV3-2) and J usage is TRBJ2-7, with 10 bases fitting TRBD2. V gave up 3 bases and J gave up 6 bases; unmatched junction bases: 8. CDR1 LGHDT and CDR2 YNNKEL come from the germline V gene (reference sequence). There are 15 residues in the CDR3. CDR3 in amino acids: CASSHGASGSREQYF. DNA for the CDR3: TGTGCCAGCAGCCATGGGGCTAGCGGGAGTCGCGAGCAGTACTTC.

This chain joins TRBV5-6 and TRBJ2-2; perhaps TRBD2 as D (6 bases). This CDR3 region has 16 residues. Germline V lookup: CDR1 SGHDT, CDR2 YYEEEE. The V end was cut by 2 bases, the J end by 6 bases, with 17 bases between. CDR3 coding DNA: TGTGCCAGCAGCTTTTGGGGTAGCGGTTTCGCCGGGGAGCTGTTTTTT. It translates to CASSFWGSGFAGELFF.

This clone has a single count. The chain uses TRBV19 and TRBJ1-4, with 7 bases matching TRBD1. The germline CDR1 and CDR2 sequences are LNHDA and SQIVND (reference sequence). The CDR3 extends over 15 amino acids. V was clipped by 6 bases and J by 0 bases; unmatched bases: 4. CDR3 DNA: TGTGCCAGTAGCTCCGGGACAGCAACTAATGAAAAACTGTTTTTT. Its protein product is CASSSGTATNEKLFF.

The chain has TRBV7-6 and TRBJ1-1; the D gene is possibly TRBD1 (5 bases). Germline lookup yields CDR1 SGHVS and CDR2 FNYEAQ. The CDR3 is 13 amino acids. Trimming took off 0 bases at V and 4 bases at J, with 6 bases between the two ends. This CDR3 is CASSLARATEAFF. CDR3 nucleotide sequence: TGTGCCAGCAGCTTAGCCAGGGCCACTGAAGCTTTCTTT.

This sequence joins TRBV27 and TRBJ1-1; 7 bases line up with TRBD1. The V gene's germline CDR1 is MNHEY and CDR2 SMNVEV (reference sequence). The length of the CDR3 is 13 residues. V lost 6 bases to trimming and J lost 10 bases; unmatched junction nucleotides: 11. CDR3 protein: CASSPRDRGRAFF. The CDR3 DNA sequence: TGTGCCAGCAGCCCTAGGGACAGAGGAAGAGCTTTCTTT.

J is TRBJ2-5 and V is TRBV28, with D possibly being TRBD2 (5 bases). The CDR3 covers 14 residues. CDR1 and CDR2 (germline): MDHEN, SYDVKM. V was clipped by 6 bases and J by 2 bases, with 13 bases between them. Here the CDR3 reads CASSRTSWQETQYF. Written as DNA, the CDR3 is TGTGCCAGCAGCCGCACTAGTTGGCAAGAGACCCAGTACTTC. Based on the CDR3 plus reference TRBV28 and TRBJ2-5, the full variable domain is DVKVTQSSRYLVKRTGEKVFLECVQDMDHENMFWYRQDPGLGLRLIYFSYDVKMKEKGDIPEGYSVSREKKERFSLILESASTNQTSMYLCASSRTSWQETQYFGPGTRLLVL.

This chain uses TRBV2 with TRBJ1-4; 10 bases fit TRBD1. Germline lookup yields CDR1 SNHLY and CDR2 FYNNEI. This CDR3 contains 15 residues. V was pared by 10 bases and J by 4 bases, with 9 bases of the junction left unmatched. The CDR3 DNA sequence: TGTGCCACCCGGGACAGGGGCTTCCTTAATGAAAAACTGTTTTTT. Its protein is CATRDRGFLNEKLFF.

This rearrangement joins TRBV6-6 to TRBJ1-1; D is possibly TRBD1 (6 bases). Trimming took 5 bases from V and 1 from J, leaving 11 bases between them. This CDR3 is built from 14 residues. Germline values: CDR1 MNHNY, CDR2 SVGAGI (reference sequence). CDR3 protein: CASSQQGANTEAFF. The CDR3 DNA reads as TGTGCCAGCAGTCAACAGGGCGCGAACACTGAAGCTTTCTTT.

This clone was observed a single time. The gene calls are TRBV7-9 and TRBJ2-5; TRBD1 is a possible D gene (5 bases). This CDR3 is built from 15 residues. Germline values: CDR1 SEHNR, CDR2 FQNEAQ (reference sequence). Trimming cost V 2 bases and J 1 base, with 11 bases left between them. CDR3 protein: CASSLYRSLQETQYF. The CDR3 bases are TGTGCCAGCAGCTTATACAGGTCTCTCCAAGAGACCCAGTACTTC. Full variable domain (outside the CDR3, taken from reference TRBV7-9 and TRBJ2-5): DTGVSQNPRHKITKRGQNVTFRCDPISEHNRLYWYRQTLGQGPEFLTYFQNEAQLEKSRLLSDRFSAERPKGSFSTLEIQRTEQGDSAMYLCASSLYRSLQETQYFGPGTRLLVL.

The CDR3 region has the DNA TGTGCCAGCAGCGTCACAGGGGATTGGACTGAAGCTTTCTTT. Amino acid sequence: CASSVTGDWTEAFF. This chain joins TRBV9 and TRBJ1-1; TRBD1 aligns across 7 bases. The CDR3 is made up of 14 amino acids. The germline gives CDR1 SGDLS, CDR2 YYNGEE. V shed 2 bases and J 5 bases; nucleotides not matched to a gene: 6.

In this sample, this clone turned up a few times. The rearrangement joins TRBV7-9 to TRBJ2-3, with D possibly being TRBD2 (5 bases). From germline, CDR1 is SEHNR and CDR2 FQNEAQ (reference sequence). Trimming stripped 1 base from V and 6 bases from J, with 14 bases between. CDR3 length: 15 amino acids. Written as DNA, the CDR3 is TGTGCCAGCAGCTTAGGAGGGATTGTTCGCGATACGCAGTATTTT. Encoded protein: CASSLGGIVRDTQYF. Looking up the rest from reference TRBV7-9 and TRBJ2-3 gives the full variable domain: DTGVSQNPRHKITKRGQNVTFRCDPISEHNRLYWYRQTLGQGPEFLTYFQNEAQLEKSRLLSDRFSAERPKGSFSTLEIQRTEQGDSAMYLCASSLGGIVRDTQYFGPGTRLTVL.

The CDR3 nucleotides read TGTGCCAGCAGCCAAGATGTGGTAAGGGGTTACAATGAGCAGTTCTTC. It yields the protein CASSQDVVRGYNEQFF. The genes are TRBV3-1 (or the pseudogene TRBV3-2) and TRBJ2-1; D is perhaps TRBD1 (5 bases). V was pared by 0 bases and J by 4 bases, with 13 bases between. Germline V gene data show CDR1 as LGHDT and CDR2 as YNNKEL (reference sequence). This CDR3 is 16 amino acids long.

This clone was recorded only once. The genes are TRBV14 and TRBJ2-3, with 13 bases fitting TRBD2. The V gene end was trimmed by 1 base and the J gene end by 5 bases; junction bases not matched to a gene: 9. The germline gives CDR1 SGHDN, CDR2 FVKESK. The CDR3 is made up of 18 amino acids. CDR3 nucleotides: TGTGCCAGCAGCCAAGCCCCACTAGCGGGGGGGCGTGGAGATACGCAGTATTTT. This gives the protein CASSQAPLAGGRGDTQYF.

This clone appeared a few times. This rearrangement joins TRBV5-1 to TRBJ2-1, with TRBD1 identical over 12 bases. The germline gives CDR1 SGHRS, CDR2 YFSETQ. This CDR3 comprises 17 residues. Trimming removed 1 base from V and 0 bases from J; junction bases left unmatched: 2. The DNA of the CDR3 is TGCGCCAGCAGCTTGTGGGGACAGGGGGCCTCCTACAATGAGCAGTTCTTC. Translation: CASSLWGQGASYNEQFF.

The chain employs TRBV4-1 and TRBJ2-5; a weak D match, TRBD1 (6 bases). The V gene lost 0 bases and the J gene lost 1 base, with 12 bases spanning the gap. The CDR3 sequence is 16 residues long. The germline CDR1 and CDR2 sequences are MGHRA and YSYEKL. The DNA of the CDR3 is TGCGCCAGCAGCCAAGATACGCTAGGGGGCCAAGAGACCCAGTACTTC. Translating gives CASSQDTLGGQETQYF.

This clone was seen only once. This sequence joins TRBV5-1 and TRBJ2-5; possibly TRBD2 for D (6 bases). This CDR3 comprises 14 residues. Germline CDR1 is SGHRS and CDR2 is YFSETQ. Trimming stripped 0 bases from V and 3 bases from J, with 9 bases between. CDR3 DNA: TGCGCCAGCAGCTTGGTGTTAGCGGAAGAGACCCAGTACTTC. It yields the protein CASSLVLAEETQYF.

This chain links TRBV20-1 with TRBJ2-7, with 11 bases lining up with TRBD2. Losses at the gene ends were 3 bases for V and 4 bases for J; bases not matched to a gene: 8. CDR3 length: 15 amino acids. Germline V gene lookup returns CDR1 DFQATT and CDR2 SNEGSKA (reference sequence). The chain's CDR3 is CSASAGTSGRYEQYF. Written as DNA, the CDR3 is TGCAGTGCTAGTGCCGGGACTAGCGGAAGATACGAGCAGTACTTC.

V gene TRBV7-8 combines with J gene TRBJ2-3; no clear D gene. From germline, CDR1 is SGHVS and CDR2 FQNEAQ. With 0 bases removed from V and 0 bases from J, the gap between germline ends came to 7 bases. The CDR3 contains 15 residues. This CDR3 reads CASSLALASTDTQYF. The CDR3 bases are TGTGCCAGCAGCTTAGCGCTGGCTAGCACAGATACGCAGTATTTT.

V gene TRBV5-5 combines with J gene TRBJ1-5; D not resolved. The CDR3 is 16 residues long. Germline V gene lookup returns CDR1 SGHKS and CDR2 YYEKEE (reference sequence). V was trimmed by 0 bases and J by 3 bases, leaving 13 bases between them. The CDR3: CASSLVAGGSNQPQHF. CDR3 coding DNA: TGTGCCAGCAGCTTGGTCGCAGGTGGATCCAATCAGCCCCAGCATTTT.